The sequence of this TCR beta chain was determined in a study of blood T cell repertoires in COVID-19. This CDR3 contains 15 residues. V was pared by 6 bases and J by 3 bases, with 6 bases of the junction left unmatched. CDR1 MNHEY and CDR2 SVGAGI come from the germline V gene. The table came from immunoSEQ multiplex PCR; TCRdb's copy has only in-frame clones and leaves some out. The repertoire holds tens of thousands of clones, with around 88% as singletons. Sequenced input: peripheral blood. The chain is built from TRBV6-5 and TRBJ1-5, with TRBD1 matching 9 bases. The origin of this receptor is a woman of 80 years or more with active or convalescent COVID-19. In nucleotides, the CDR3 is TGTGCCAGCAGGGGTCAACAGGGGGCCAATCAGCCCCAGCATTTT. It translates to CASRGQQGANQPQHF.